Shown below are 10 T cell receptor beta chains from a single sample sequenced in a study of CD8+ T cells in alopecia areata. The treatment denotes: oral pan-JAK inhibitor, 5-10 mg twice daily. Following extraction, RNA underwent reverse transcription to cDNA, which served as the sequencing template. The method was immunoSEQ multiplex PCR; TCRdb's version includes in-frame clones alone and lacks a portion of them. Of 60,000 to 85,000 clones in the sample, around 29% were seen once. Sequenced here: CD8+ T cells sorted from blood, sampled at week 4, from a patient treated with tofacitinib. The source of these receptors is a human donor with alopecia areata.

The chain recombines TRBV29-1 with TRBJ1-2; 7 bases line up with TRBD1. CDR1 SQVTM and CDR2 ANQGSEA come from the germline V gene. V gave up 1 base and J gave up 0 bases; unmatched junction bases: 8. CDR3 length equals 16 residues. The CDR3 nucleotides are TGCAGCGTTGAAGCCGAGACAGGGACAACTAACTATGGCTACACCTTC. Translated, it gives CSVEAETGTTNYGYTF.

The sample holds one count of this clone. V is TRBV25-1 and J is TRBJ1-2; D not resolved. Germline V gene lookup returns CDR1 MGHDK and CDR2 SYGVNS. The CDR3 is 13 amino acids. Trimming stripped 5 bases from V and 4 bases from J, with 11 bases between. The chain's CDR3 is CASSWFSGYGYTF. CDR3 DNA: TGTGCCAGCAGTTGGTTCTCAGGCTATGGCTACACCTTC.

This chain joins TRBV27 and TRBJ2-7; 8 nucleotides match TRBD2. This CDR3 is built from 15 residues. Germline CDR1 reads MNHEY; CDR2 reads SMNVEV (reference sequence). After removal of 5 bases from V and 5 bases from J, the junction contained 11 bases not matched to a gene. DNA for the CDR3: TGTGCCAGCAGTCCGGCGCTGGCGGGAGGTAACGAGCAGTACTTC. Translated: CASSPALAGGNEQYF.

This clone is categorized as medium-sized. CDR3 region: CASSLWGHDTQYF. The CDR3 DNA follows: TGTGCCAGCAGTCTCTGGGGGCACGATACGCAGTATTTT. V is TRBV27 and J is TRBJ2-3; weak D call: TRBD1 (6 bases). Looked up from germline, CDR1 is MNHEY and CDR2 is SMNVEV (reference sequence). The CDR3 is made up of 13 amino acids. The germline V and J ends were trimmed by 5 bases and 6 bases, with 12 bases remaining between them.

This clone was observed once. This rearrangement joins TRBV29-1 to TRBJ2-7; 13 nucleotides line up with TRBD2. Germline lookup yields CDR1 SQVTM and CDR2 ANQGSEA. The CDR3 runs 14 residues. Trimming at V came to 7 bases and at J to 2 bases, leaving 5 bases not matched to a gene. The CDR3 DNA sequence: TGCAGCGCCATCGGGACTAGCGGGACCTACGAGCAGTACTTC. It specifies CSAIGTSGTYEQYF.

The chain carries TRBV30 and TRBJ1-5; D is undetermined. Germline V gene lookup returns CDR1 GTSNPN and CDR2 SVGIG (reference sequence). The ends were cut back, 0 bases at V and 0 bases at J, with 6 bases in the middle. This CDR3 comprises 14 residues. CDR3 region: CAWSVGFSNQPQHF. The CDR3 coding sequence is TGTGCCTGGAGTGTCGGCTTTAGCAATCAGCCCCAGCATTTT.

This clone was detected only a few times. This chain connects TRBV14 to TRBJ2-1, with D hard to call. The germline V gene encodes CDR1 SGHDN and CDR2 FVKESK. The CDR3 runs to 14 residues. V was trimmed by 4 bases and J by 6 bases, leaving 13 bases between them. CDR3 amino acids: CASSRGGTTNEQFF. CDR3 nucleotides: TGTGCCAGCAGCCGAGGCGGAACCACCAATGAGCAGTTCTTC.

The chain employs TRBV11-1 and TRBJ2-1, with 7 positions matching TRBD2. After removal of 5 bases from V and 0 bases from J, the junction contained 7 bases not matched to a gene. From germline, CDR1 is SGHAT and CDR2 FQDESV (reference sequence). The CDR3 has 16 amino acids. CDR3 bases: TGTGCCAGCAGCCCCCCGGGCGGGAGCTCCTACAATGAGCAGTTCTTC. Encoded protein: CASSPPGGSSYNEQFF.

The chain joins TRBV19 to TRBJ1-5; D not resolved. V lost 6 bases to trimming and J lost 4 bases, with 16 bases between them. The CDR3 loop spans 15 amino acids. The V gene's germline CDR1 is LNHDA and CDR2 SQIVND (reference sequence). DNA for the CDR3: TGTGCCAGTAGCACCTTAGCAGGTCCGAATCAGCCCCAGCATTTT. Encoded protein: CASSTLAGPNQPQHF. Drawing the rest from reference TRBV19 and TRBJ1-5, the complete variable domain is DGGITQSPKYLFRKEGQNVTLSCEQNLNHDAMYWYRQDPGQGLRLIYYSQIVNDFQKGDIAEGYSVSREKKESFPLTVTSAQKNPTAFYLCASSTLAGPNQPQHFGDGTRLSIL.

The rearrangement links TRBV29-1 to TRBJ1-2, with D uncertain. Trimming took 8 bases from V and 8 from J, leaving 18 bases between them. Germline CDR1 and CDR2: SQVTM and ANQGSEA. The CDR3 is 12 residues long. In DNA form, the CDR3 reads TGCAGCTCGTTGATAGGGTCGGGAGGCTACACCTTC. Protein sequence: CSSLIGSGGYTF.